The sequence of this T cell receptor (beta chain) was determined in a study of Graves' ophthalmopathy and Graves' hyperthyroidism. The sample holds a few counts of this clonotype. Trimming pared 4 bases from V and 7 bases from J, leaving 9 bases between. CDR3 length: 13 residues. In germline, CDR1 is SGHRS, CDR2 YFSETQ. RNA served as the template for amplifying TCR beta CDR3 regions. The library came from an HTBI-primed first-round RT-PCR and a second-round multiplex PCR. TCRdb called the multiplex PCR reads again in MiXCR, with one record for every CDR3 protein. Of roughly 1.1 million distinct CDR3 sequences listed, about two fifths are singletons.

Sequenced input: peripheral blood or thyroid tissue (not recorded which). The clonotype comes from an adult man with Graves' hyperthyroidism. The gene calls are TRBV5-1 and TRBJ1-6; D unclear. The CDR3 sequence: CASSKGQNSPLHF. Here the CDR3 DNA reads TGCGCCAGCAGCAAAGGCCAGAATTCACCCCTCCACTTT.